These T cell receptor beta chains were read from a single sample in a study of T cell responses to AZD1222 COVID-19 vaccine. Some clones are missing from TCRdb's copy, which holds only in-frame ones; the method was immunoSEQ multiplex PCR. The data contain more than 85,000 clones, about 89% of them seen just once; the ten biggest clones take up roughly 7%. The specimen comprised peripheral blood, sampled on day 0 of AZD1222 vaccination. The receptors come from an adult in good health. Each CDR3 is given with its conserved first and last residue. Each record gives: D gene, J gene, V gene, clone size, CDR3 protein, CDR3 DNA. The D gene is left open where the match is weak. A clone size is listed for some rows: how often the clone was seen (once, few, many), or a class if it is expanded.

>TRBD1|TRBJ1-5|TRBV4-2|NA
CASSHLLDREDLQPQHF
TGTGCCAGCAGCCACCTGTTGGACAGGGAGGATTTACAGCCCCAGCATTTT
>NA|TRBJ2-1|TRBV6-2/TRBV6-3|NA
CASSYSYNEQFF
TGTGCCAGCAGTTACTCCTACAATGAGCAGTTCTTC
>NA|TRBJ2-1|TRBV10-3|once
CAIGFSYNEQFF
TGTGCCATCGGTTTCTCCTACAATGAGCAGTTCTTC
>NA|TRBJ1-2|TRBV10-3|NA
CAISEGGDYGYTF
TGTGCCATCAGTGAGGGAGGTGACTATGGCTACACCTTC
>NA|TRBJ1-1|TRBV5-6|NA
CASSLVGTEAFF
TGTGCCAGCAGCTTGGTGGGCACTGAAGCTTTCTTT
>NA|TRBJ1-2|TRBV28|once
CASKPSGGRYGYTF
TGTGCCAGCAAGCCTTCGGGGGGGAGGTATGGCTACACCTTC
>TRBD2|TRBJ2-7|TRBV4-2|once
CASSRNRDYLYEQYF
TGTGCCAGCAGCCGAAACCGGGACTACCTCTACGAGCAGTACTTC
>TRBD1|TRBJ1-2|TRBV19|NA
CASTGTGDEFYGYTF
TGTGCCAGCACCGGGACAGGAGATGAATTCTATGGCTACACCTTC
>NA|TRBJ1-6|TRBV7-6|once
CASSFASGYNSPLHF
TGTGCCAGCAGCTTCGCGTCTGGGTATAATTCACCCCTCCACTTT
>TRBD2|TRBJ2-1|TRBV11-2|NA
CASGGLGREGLWEQFF
TGTGCCAGCGGGGGGTTGGGACGGGAGGGCCTCTGGGAGCAGTTCTTC
>NA|TRBJ1-1|TRBV5-6|NA
CASSFGHPNTEAFF
TGTGCCAGCAGCTTTGGACACCCGAACACTGAAGCTTTCTTT
>NA|TRBJ2-7|TRBV5-1|NA
CASSAISGTGAYEQYF
TGCGCCAGCAGCGCGATCTCCGGGACTGGGGCCTACGAGCAGTACTTC
>NA|TRBJ1-6|TRBV18|few
CASSPPTVNSPLHF
TGTGCCAGCTCACCACCGACAGTTAATTCACCCCTCCACTTT
>TRBD2|TRBJ2-3|TRBV2|few
CASSRDYTDTQYF
TGTGCCAGCAGCAGGGACTACACAGATACGCAGTATTTT
>NA|TRBJ2-1|TRBV29-1|NA
CSSGLRSYNEQFF
TGCAGCTCCGGACTGAGGTCCTACAATGAGCAGTTCTTC
>TRBD2|TRBJ2-1|TRBV4-1|NA
CASSPREVRYNEQFF
TGCGCCAGCAGCCCACGGGAGGTACGCTACAATGAGCAGTTCTTC
>NA|TRBJ2-3|TRBV6-5|once
CASSPAFNTQYF
TGTGCCAGCTCCCCAGCGTTCAATACGCAGTATTTT
>NA|TRBJ2-7|TRBV19|NA
CASSPRPFGEQYF
TGTGCCAGTAGTCCCCGACCCTTCGGCGAGCAGTACTTC
>TRBD2|TRBJ2-1|TRBV4-1|NA
CASSHPPSGSGDEQFF
TGCGCCAGCAGCCATCCACCTAGCGGGAGTGGCGATGAGCAGTTCTTC
>NA|TRBJ2-1|TRBV7-9|NA
CASSPQGQVGNEQFF
TGTGCCAGCAGCCCCCAGGGCCAGGTGGGCAATGAGCAGTTCTTC
>NA|TRBJ2-2|TRBV5-1|NA
CASSFGASRTGELFF
TGCGCCAGCAGCTTCGGGGCGAGTCGCACCGGGGAGCTGTTTTTT
>TRBD1|TRBJ2-7|TRBV6-5|NA
CASSYRTGASEQYF
TGTGCCAGCAGTTACAGGACAGGGGCGTCCGAGCAGTACTTC
>TRBD2|TRBJ2-7|TRBV5-4|NA
CASSLKRGGPYEQYF
TGTGCCAGCAGCTTAAAGCGGGGGGGACCTTACGAGCAGTACTTC
>NA|TRBJ1-6|TRBV27|NA
CASSLWGYNSPLHF
TGTGCCAGCAGTTTATGGGGGTATAATTCACCCCTCCACTTT
>NA|TRBJ1-1|TRBV7-8|NA
CASSLAFGRTSNTEAFF
TGTGCCAGCAGCTTAGCCTTTGGACGCACATCGAACACTGAAGCTTTCTTT
>NA|TRBJ2-1|TRBV9|NA
CASSGPNEQFF
TGTGCCAGCAGCGGCCCCAATGAGCAGTTCTTC
>NA|TRBJ2-7|TRBV4-1|NA
CASSQVSQTGSYEQYF
TGCGCCAGCAGCCAAGTGAGCCAGACGGGTTCCTACGAGCAGTACTTC
>NA|TRBJ2-3|TRBV11-2|NA
CASSLGWDSDTQYF
TGTGCCAGCAGCTTAGGGTGGGACTCAGATACGCAGTATTTT
>NA|TRBJ1-3|TRBV30|NA
CAWGPWVGNTIYF
TGTGCCTGGGGGCCGTGGGTAGGAAACACCATATATTTT
>TRBD1|TRBJ1-6|TRBV6-5|NA
CATEDRRIFNSPLHF
TGTGCCACCGAGGACAGGAGAATATTTAATTCACCCCTCCACTTT
>NA|TRBJ1-2|TRBV5-1|NA
CASSLRTAPNYGYTF
TGCGCCAGCAGCTTGAGGACGGCACCTAACTATGGCTACACCTTC
>TRBD2|TRBJ2-7|TRBV3-1/TRBV3-2|NA
CASSFGTSPQYEQYF
TGTGCCAGCAGTTTTGGGACTAGCCCCCAATACGAGCAGTACTTC
>NA|TRBJ2-7|TRBV12-3/TRBV12-4|NA
CASSRLTYEQYF
TGTGCCAGCAGTCGACTCACCTACGAGCAGTACTTC
>NA|TRBJ1-2|TRBV4-1|NA
CASSQETGLMIYGYTF
TGCGCCAGCAGCCAAGAGACGGGGTTGATGATCTATGGCTACACCTTC
>NA|TRBJ1-2|TRBV2|NA
CASSETQGLPYGYTF
TGTGCCAGCAGTGAAACACAGGGTTTGCCCTATGGCTACACCTTC
>TRBD2|TRBJ2-4|TRBV4-2|NA
CASSQGAAGGNIQYF
TGTGCCAGCAGCCAAGGAGCAGCGGGGGGAAACATTCAGTACTTC
>NA|TRBJ1-5|TRBV4-1|NA
CASSLGHSNQPQHF
TGCGCCAGCAGCCTAGGACATAGCAATCAGCCCCAGCATTTT
>NA|TRBJ2-5|TRBV28|NA
CASSIVVKTQYF
TGTGCCAGCAGCATTGTAGTAAAGACCCAGTACTTC
>NA|TRBJ1-5|TRBV2|NA
CASSPNGPRSNQPQHF
TGTGCCAGCAGCCCGAACGGTCCTCGGAGCAATCAGCCCCAGCATTTT
>NA|TRBJ1-2|TRBV9|NA
CASSVDWEGVNYGYTF
TGTGCCAGCAGCGTAGATTGGGAAGGGGTTAACTATGGCTACACCTTC